The sequence of this T cell receptor (beta chain) was determined in a study of response to subunit inactivated influenza vaccine. Study-level findings and limits: Authors suggested each seasonal influenza vaccination recruits few new T cells.

Trimming shortened V by 6 bases and J by 5 bases, and 17 bases separated the two germline ends. The length of the CDR3 is 14 residues. Germline CDR1 DFQATT, CDR2 SNEGSKA (reference sequence). This clonotype was detected ten times or more. What it binds is unknown. TCRdb reprocessed the RT-PCR reads via MiXCR and lists one record per CDR3 protein. This table has roughly 570,000 distinct CDR3 sequences, 10% to 15% appearing once. The material sequenced was PBMCs from blood, taken 40 to 50 days after vaccination. The sequence derives from a man aged 45-65 years who received an inactivated influenza vaccine. The rearrangement joins TRBV20-1 to TRBJ1-5; tentatively, D is TRBD1 (5 bases). CDR3 loop: CSAAGSRLDQPQHF. The CDR3 DNA is TGCAGTGCGGCAGGGTCCCGCTTGGATCAGCCCCAGCATTTT.